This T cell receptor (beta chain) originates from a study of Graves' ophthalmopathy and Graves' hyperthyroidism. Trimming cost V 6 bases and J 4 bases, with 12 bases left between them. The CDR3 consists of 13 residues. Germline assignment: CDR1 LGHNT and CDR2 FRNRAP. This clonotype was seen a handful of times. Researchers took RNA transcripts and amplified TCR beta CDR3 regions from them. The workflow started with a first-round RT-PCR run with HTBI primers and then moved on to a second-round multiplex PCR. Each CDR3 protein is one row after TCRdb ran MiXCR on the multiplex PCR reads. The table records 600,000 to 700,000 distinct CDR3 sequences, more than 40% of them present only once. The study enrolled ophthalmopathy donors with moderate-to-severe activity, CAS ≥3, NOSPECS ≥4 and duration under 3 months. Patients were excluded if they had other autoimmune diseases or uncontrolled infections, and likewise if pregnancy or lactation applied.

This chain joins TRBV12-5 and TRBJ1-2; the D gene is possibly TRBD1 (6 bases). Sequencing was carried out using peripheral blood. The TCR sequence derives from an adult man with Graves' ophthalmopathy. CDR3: CASGATGSYGYTF. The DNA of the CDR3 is TGTGCTAGTGGGGCTACAGGGTCCTATGGCTACACCTTC.